This T cell receptor (beta chain) was observed in a study of shared clonotypes between healthy human individuals. On the study more broadly: Sampling drew on donors who were a couple of women and three men aged 18 to 49.

Into CD45RA+ naive and CD45RA-negative memory subsets, the CD4+ cells were split. Sequencing was performed with immunoSEQ multiplex PCR; in TCRdb, only in-frame clones are kept and a portion is missing. The data hold about 990,000 clones, with about 84% observed a single time. This clone has a handful of counts. The V end was cut by 0 bases, the J end by 1 base, with 9 bases between. The CDR3 runs to 15 residues. The germline V gene encodes CDR1 WSHSY and CDR2 SAAADI. The sequencing input was memory CD4+ T cells from PBMCs. This sample's subset: CD45RA-negative fraction. The V call is TRBV10-2, the J call TRBJ1-2, with unresolved D. This clonotype was obtained from a man in his late teens or twenties in good health. Some clones in this sample may be carry-over from other donors' samples. The CDR3 coding sequence is TGCGCCAGCAGTGAGTCCTATTCTGATAACTATGGCTACACCTTC. It translates to CASSESYSDNYGYTF.